This TCR beta chain is drawn from a study of T-cell memory formation after mild COVID-19. Study-wide results and limits: Later expanders leaned toward CD4+, whereas clones contracting from day 15 to 85 were balanced CD4/CD8.

Via MiXCR, TCRdb re-called the 5' RACE reads, giving one row per CDR3 protein. Of about 130,000 distinct CDR3 sequences in the sample, about 15% were seen once. In the case of this clonotype: Its antigen is still unknown.

With 0 bases removed from V and 7 bases from J, the gap between germline ends came to 11 bases. This CDR3 comprises 13 residues. Germline V gene data show CDR1 as SGHRS and CDR2 as YFSETQ. The sample taken for sequencing was PBMCs or a T cell subset sorted from them (not recorded which). The V and J genes are TRBV5-1 and TRBJ2-7, with D unclear. This receptor was obtained from a young man who had mild COVID-19 (a few samples of this study predate the infection). Cell type and time point are not known. This CDR3 is CASSLGGTEEQYF. CDR3 nucleotides: TGCGCCAGCAGCTTGGGGGGAACTGAGGAGCAGTACTTC.